This is a list of T cell receptor beta chains from one sample in a study of OX40 agonist ivuxolimab in advanced cancers. Only in-frame clones appear in the TCRdb table, and some are missing; sequencing was by immunoSEQ multiplex PCR. The sample holds about 73,000 clones, more than 85% seen once. The sample consisted of CD4+ or CD8+ T cells sorted from blood, taken in a trial of the OX40 agonist ivuxolimab. These receptors were taken from an adult with an advanced solid tumor such as melanoma, head and neck, liver or kidney cancer. Both conserved end residues are part of each CDR3. Fields, in order: CDR3 protein, CDR3 DNA, D gene, clone size, J gene, V gene. A D gene is named only where the DNA matches it firmly. Clone size is not always given. Where it is, it says once, few, many or a class for expanded clones.

CDR3 protein: CASSVPPGGGGYTF
CDR3 DNA: TGTGCCAGCAGTGTGCCCCCAGGGGGTGGTGGCTACACCTTC
D gene: TRBD1
clone size: .
J gene: TRBJ1-2
V gene: TRBV28

CDR3 protein: CASRQIRDNEKLFF
CDR3 DNA: TGTGCCAGCAGACAAATACGGGATAATGAAAAACTGTTTTTT
D gene: .
clone size: .
J gene: TRBJ1-4
V gene: TRBV7-6

CDR3 protein: CSVDAGGNGYTF
CDR3 DNA: TGCAGCGTTGACGCGGGCGGGAATGGCTACACCTTC
D gene: .
clone size: once
J gene: TRBJ1-2
V gene: TRBV29-1

CDR3 protein: CASSFGTGANEKLFF
CDR3 DNA: TGTGCCAGCAGCTTCGGGACAGGAGCTAATGAAAAACTGTTTTTT
D gene: TRBD1
clone size: .
J gene: TRBJ1-4
V gene: TRBV7-8

CDR3 protein: CASSFARDFQETQYF
CDR3 DNA: TGCGCCAGCAGCTTCGCGCGGGATTTTCAAGAGACCCAGTACTTC
D gene: .
clone size: once
J gene: TRBJ2-5
V gene: TRBV5-1

CDR3 protein: CASSLVLPSGGNEQFF
CDR3 DNA: TGTGCCAGCAGCTTAGTTTTGCCTAGCGGTGGGAATGAGCAGTTCTTC
D gene: TRBD2
clone size: .
J gene: TRBJ2-1
V gene: TRBV7-9

CDR3 protein: CASSEGTEQYF
CDR3 DNA: TGTGCCAGCAGCGAGGGCACCGAGCAGTACTTC
D gene: .
clone size: few
J gene: TRBJ2-7
V gene: TRBV7-6

CDR3 protein: CASSPSAWETEAFF
CDR3 DNA: TGTGCCAGCAGCCCGTCCGCATGGGAAACTGAAGCTTTCTTT
D gene: .
clone size: .
J gene: TRBJ1-1
V gene: TRBV7-9

CDR3 protein: CAVSPTGDSNYGYTF
CDR3 DNA: TGTGCCGTCTCCCCAACAGGGGATTCTAACTATGGCTACACCTTC
D gene: TRBD1
clone size: .
J gene: TRBJ1-2
V gene: TRBV10-3

CDR3 protein: CASSPGLAENTIYF
CDR3 DNA: TGTGCCAGCAGCCCTGGCCTTGCCGAAAACACCATATATTTT
D gene: .
clone size: .
J gene: TRBJ1-3
V gene: TRBV5-4

CDR3 protein: CASSPGVGYEQYF
CDR3 DNA: TGTGCCAGCAGCCCGGGGGTCGGTTACGAGCAGTACTTC
D gene: .
clone size: .
J gene: TRBJ2-7
V gene: TRBV5-6

CDR3 protein: CASTSGSAYNEQFF
CDR3 DNA: TGTGCCAGCACCTCGGGCTCCGCCTACAATGAGCAGTTCTTC
D gene: .
clone size: .
J gene: TRBJ2-1
V gene: TRBV6-5

CDR3 protein: CASWTPYNSPLHF
CDR3 DNA: TGTGCCAGCTGGACGCCCTATAATTCACCCCTCCACTTT
D gene: .
clone size: few
J gene: TRBJ1-6
V gene: TRBV2

CDR3 protein: CASSLGNEQYF
CDR3 DNA: TGCGCCAGCAGCTTGGGTAACGAGCAGTACTTC
D gene: .
clone size: once
J gene: TRBJ2-7
V gene: TRBV5-1

CDR3 protein: CASSIDRGERSPLHF
CDR3 DNA: TGTGCCAGTAGTATAGACAGAGGAGAGCGCTCACCCCTCCACTTT
D gene: .
clone size: .
J gene: TRBJ1-6
V gene: TRBV19

CDR3 protein: CASSLTWGQAFNDEQFF
CDR3 DNA: TGTGCCAGCAGCTTAACGTGGGGACAGGCTTTCAACGATGAGCAGTTCTTC
D gene: TRBD1
clone size: .
J gene: TRBJ2-1
V gene: TRBV7-2

CDR3 protein: CASSTAARERVYGYTF
CDR3 DNA: TGTGCCAGCAGCACAGCCGCCAGGGAGAGAGTCTATGGCTACACCTTC
D gene: .
clone size: .
J gene: TRBJ1-2
V gene: TRBV13

CDR3 protein: CASSEGPSPYEQYF
CDR3 DNA: TGTGCCAGCAGTGAGGGCCCTTCCCCCTACGAGCAGTACTTC
D gene: .
clone size: once
J gene: TRBJ2-7
V gene: TRBV2

CDR3 protein: CASSYGVLNTEAFF
CDR3 DNA: TGTGCCAGCAGTTACGGGGTCCTTAACACTGAAGCTTTCTTT
D gene: .
clone size: .
J gene: TRBJ1-1
V gene: TRBV27

CDR3 protein: CASSLGLAERNTGELFF
CDR3 DNA: TGTGCCAGCAGCTTGGGACTAGCGGAAAGGAACACCGGGGAGCTGTTTTTT
D gene: TRBD2
clone size: .
J gene: TRBJ2-2
V gene: TRBV11-2

CDR3 protein: CASSPTAGRANYGYTF
CDR3 DNA: TGTGCCAGCAGCCCTACAGCAGGGAGGGCTAACTATGGCTACACCTTC
D gene: .
clone size: .
J gene: TRBJ1-2
V gene: TRBV7-9

CDR3 protein: CARSLACDYEQYF
CDR3 DNA: TGTGCCAGAAGCTTGGCCTGTGATTACGAGCAGTACTTC
D gene: .
clone size: once
J gene: TRBJ2-7
V gene: TRBV5-3

CDR3 protein: CSARGNTEAFF
CDR3 DNA: TGCAGTGCTCGGGGGAACACTGAAGCTTTCTTT
D gene: .
clone size: few
J gene: TRBJ1-1
V gene: TRBV20-1

CDR3 protein: CATQRGGANGYTF
CDR3 DNA: TGTGCCACACAACGCGGGGGCGCGAATGGCTACACCTTC
D gene: .
clone size: .
J gene: TRBJ1-2
V gene: TRBV6-1

CDR3 protein: CASSLAIGQGGYEQYF
CDR3 DNA: TGTGCCAGCAGTTTAGCTATAGGGCAGGGCGGGTACGAGCAGTACTTC
D gene: .
clone size: .
J gene: TRBJ2-7
V gene: TRBV28

CDR3 protein: CASSWGDTYEQYF
CDR3 DNA: TGTGCCAGCAGCTGGGGGGATACCTACGAGCAGTACTTC
D gene: .
clone size: .
J gene: TRBJ2-7
V gene: TRBV11-2

CDR3 protein: CASSQPGTSKNYTF
CDR3 DNA: TGCGCCAGCAGCCAACCCGGGACCTCCAAGAACTACACCTTC
D gene: .
clone size: .
J gene: TRBJ1-2
V gene: TRBV4-1

CDR3 protein: CASSLLLAGDYNEQFF
CDR3 DNA: TGTGCCAGCAGCCTCCTACTAGCGGGGGACTACAATGAGCAGTTCTTC
D gene: TRBD2
clone size: .
J gene: TRBJ2-1
V gene: TRBV7-2

CDR3 protein: CASSWSSGGLSGELFF
CDR3 DNA: TGTGCCAGCAGTTGGAGTAGCGGGGGTTTGTCCGGGGAGCTGTTTTTT
D gene: TRBD2
clone size: .
J gene: TRBJ2-2
V gene: TRBV27

CDR3 protein: CASGRQGNMQNTQYF
CDR3 DNA: TGTGCTAGTGGACGACAGGGGAATATGCAGAATACGCAGTATTTT
D gene: TRBD1
clone size: .
J gene: TRBJ2-3
V gene: TRBV12-5

CDR3 protein: CASSPWGSGGGQETQYF
CDR3 DNA: TGCGCCAGCAGCCCCTGGGGTAGCGGGGGGGGTCAAGAGACCCAGTACTTC
D gene: TRBD2
clone size: .
J gene: TRBJ2-5
V gene: TRBV5-1

CDR3 protein: CASSQETVQTYGYTF
CDR3 DNA: TGCGCCAGCAGCCAAGAAACCGTACAGACGTACGGCTACACCTTC
D gene: .
clone size: .
J gene: TRBJ1-2
V gene: TRBV4-1